This record looks at one T cell receptor (beta chain) sequence and its context. The data are from a study of cytomegalovirus exposure and HLA in healthy donors. Study as a whole: It was reported in a later analysis that the 100 to 150 validation repertoires used the same platform as the roughly 670 first-cohort repertoires.

The protocol was immunoSEQ multiplex PCR, while the TCRdb copy is restricted to in-frame clones and leaves out a portion. This sample has approximately 160,000 clones, with roughly nine tenths found just once. A 120-subject validation cohort, separate from the 666-subject first cohort, supplied the donors. Trimming removed 4 bases from V and 5 bases from J; junction bases left unmatched: 13. CDR3 length: 17 residues. Per germline, CDR1 SEHNR and CDR2 FQNEAQ (reference sequence). J is TRBJ2-2 and V is TRBV7-9, with 7 bases aligning to TRBD2. Material: PBMCs. The receptor was isolated from a woman between 18 and 29 years old in good health and CMV-seropositive. The CDR3: CASSSPNGGRVTGELFF. CDR3 bases: TGTGCCAGCAGCTCCCCAAATGGCGGGAGAGTTACCGGGGAGCTGTTTTTT.